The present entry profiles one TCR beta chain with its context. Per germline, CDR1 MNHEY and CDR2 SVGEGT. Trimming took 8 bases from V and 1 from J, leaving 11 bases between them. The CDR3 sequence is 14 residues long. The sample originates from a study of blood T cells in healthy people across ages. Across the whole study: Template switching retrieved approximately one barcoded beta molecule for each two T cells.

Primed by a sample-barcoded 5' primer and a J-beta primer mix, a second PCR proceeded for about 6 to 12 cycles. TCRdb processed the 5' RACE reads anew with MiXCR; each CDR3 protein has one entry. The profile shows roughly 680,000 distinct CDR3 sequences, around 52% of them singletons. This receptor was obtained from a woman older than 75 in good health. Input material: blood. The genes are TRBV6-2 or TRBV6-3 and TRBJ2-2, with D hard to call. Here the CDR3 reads CASGDGVNTGELFF. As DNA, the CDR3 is TGTGCCAGCGGCGACGGAGTGAACACCGGGGAGCTGTTTTTT.